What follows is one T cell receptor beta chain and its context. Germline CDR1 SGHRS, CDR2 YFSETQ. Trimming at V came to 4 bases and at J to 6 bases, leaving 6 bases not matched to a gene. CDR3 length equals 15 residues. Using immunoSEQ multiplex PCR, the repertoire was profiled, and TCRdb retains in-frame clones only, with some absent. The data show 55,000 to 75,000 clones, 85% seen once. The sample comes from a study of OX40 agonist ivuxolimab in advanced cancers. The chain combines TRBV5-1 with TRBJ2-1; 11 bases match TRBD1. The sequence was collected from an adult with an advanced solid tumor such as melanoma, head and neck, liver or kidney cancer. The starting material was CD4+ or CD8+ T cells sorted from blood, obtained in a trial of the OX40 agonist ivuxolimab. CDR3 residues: CASSHGQGASNEQFF. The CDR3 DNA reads TGCGCCAGCAGCCACGGACAGGGGGCGAGCAATGAGCAGTTCTTC.